The sequence of this T cell receptor beta chain was determined in a study of cytomegalovirus exposure and HLA in healthy donors. Study-wide background: Out of about 180 million T cells, an earlier analysis found some 120 million unique TCR beta sequences in total. Study results and caveats: Per published accounts, TCR beta sequences correctly predicted the HLA-A and HLA-B alleles of most subjects. A later analysis showed TCR association rates differing by HLA locus, peaking at DRB1 and lowest at HLA-C.

This clone showed up just a few times. Its specificity is unknown. In the PCR, 60 Vbeta and 13 Jbeta primers were used. The data were produced by immunoSEQ multiplex PCR, yet TCRdb's version contains in-frame clones alone and is incomplete. The sample consists of 110,000 or so clones, about 77% of them appearing once. The CDR3 sequence is 11 residues long. V shed 5 bases and J shed 4 bases, with 5 bases lying between them. Germline V gives CDR1 LNHDA, CDR2 SQIVND (reference sequence). It was healthy bone marrow donors who served as donors. The chain has TRBV19 and TRBJ1-1; no clear D. The clonotype comes from a woman in her twenties or thirties in good health and CMV-seropositive. The sequenced sample was PBMCs. CDR3 in amino acids: CASSYLTEAFF. DNA of the CDR3: TGTGCCAGTAGTTATCTCACTGAAGCTTTCTTT.